Presented here are 23 T cell receptor beta chains from one specimen sequenced in a study of cytomegalovirus exposure and HLA in healthy donors. The study ran its PCR with 60 Vbeta and 13 Jbeta primers. Profiling relied on immunoSEQ multiplex PCR, and the TCRdb table lists in-frame clones only, not all of them. The sample yields some 150,000 clones, less than 85% seen once. The sequenced sample was PBMCs. The source of these receptors is a male donor in good health and CMV-seronegative.

This chain links TRBV5-1 with TRBJ1-2, with TRBD1 identical over 7 bases. Germline CDR1 reads SGHRS; CDR2 reads YFSETQ. V lost 4 bases, J lost 5 bases, and 5 bases stayed unmatched. The CDR3 runs to 13 residues. CDR3 in DNA: TGCGCCAGCAGCACGGGACAGTTTTATGGCTACACCTTC. Its protein is CASSTGQFYGYTF.

The V call is TRBV2, the J call TRBJ1-4, with 10 bases lining up with TRBD1. CDR3 size: 15 residues. Germline CDR1 and CDR2: SNHLY and FYNNEI. Trimming cost V 7 bases and J 6 bases; bases outside gene matches: 8. In nucleotides, the CDR3 is TGTGCCAGCATGACAGGGGGCATGAGGGATGAAAAACTGTTTTTT. It encodes CASMTGGMRDEKLFF.

By frequency in the sample, this clone is medium-sized (0.01 to 0.1%). This chain links TRBV9 with TRBJ1-2; no clear D gene. Trimming pared 0 bases from V and 4 bases from J, leaving 7 bases between. CDR3 length: 13 residues. Per germline, CDR1 SGDLS and CDR2 YYNGEE. The CDR3 sequence is CASSVASGYGYTF. DNA of the CDR3: TGTGCCAGCAGCGTAGCCTCGGGCTATGGCTACACCTTC.

This clone was found a few times. The rearrangement links TRBV6-4 to TRBJ1-6; 10 bases match TRBD1. J was trimmed by 9 bases and V by 5 bases; bases with no gene match: 4. In germline, CDR1 is MRHNA, CDR2 SNTAGT. The length of the CDR3 is 14 residues. The CDR3 nucleotides read TGTGCCAGCAGTAGGACAGGGGGGTCTTCACCCCTCCACTTT. Residues: CASSRTGGSSPLHF.

The chain combines TRBV19 with TRBJ2-7, with TRBD1 identical over 7 bases. The CDR3 loop spans 14 amino acids. Germline CDR1 is LNHDA and CDR2 is SQIVND (reference sequence). The trim removed 6 bases at V and 2 bases at J, leaving 7 bases unmatched. The CDR3 reads CASRPPGQTYEQYF. In DNA form, the CDR3 reads TGTGCCAGTAGACCCCCGGGACAGACCTACGAGCAGTACTTC.

This chain uses TRBV5-5 with TRBJ1-4; 8 bases are shared with TRBD1. The CDR3 extends over 14 amino acids. Germline values: CDR1 SGHKS, CDR2 YYEKEE (reference sequence). V lost 2 bases and J lost 8; bases outside the gene matches: 5. The CDR3 here is CASSFQGAKEKLFF. The CDR3 region has the DNA TGTGCCAGCAGCTTTCAGGGGGCGAAGGAAAAACTGTTTTTT.

CDR3 sequence reads: CASSSGGQAPYGYTF. In nucleotides, the CDR3 is TGCGCCAGCAGCTCGGGCGGGCAGGCCCCCTATGGCTACACCTTC. The chain joins TRBV5-1 to TRBJ1-2; no definite D call. The CDR3 runs 15 residues. Per germline, CDR1 SGHRS and CDR2 YFSETQ. V lost 3 bases and J 4 bases, leaving 16 bases between the germline ends.

This clone showed up just once. The chain couples TRBV4-1 to TRBJ2-5; TRBD2 aligns across 7 bases. The CDR3 runs to 16 residues. V was clipped by 0 bases and J by 2 bases; unmatched bases: 6. In germline, CDR1 is MGHRA, CDR2 YSYEKL. CDR3 region: CASSQELVGGQETQYF. The CDR3 DNA is TGCGCCAGCAGCCAAGAGCTCGTCGGGGGGCAAGAGACCCAGTACTTC.

This clone showed up just a few times. V is TRBV15 and J is TRBJ2-1, with 9 positions matching TRBD2. Germline assignment: CDR1 LNHNV and CDR2 YYDKDF (reference sequence). The CDR3 covers 18 residues. V was clipped by 1 base and J by 3 bases; unmatched bases: 10. The CDR3: CATSRGGSGSVIYNEQFF. In DNA form, the CDR3 reads TGTGCCACCAGCAGAGGGGGTAGCGGGAGCGTCATCTACAATGAGCAGTTCTTC.

This chain links TRBV6-5 with TRBJ2-3, with D unclear. This CDR3 comprises 15 residues. Germline V gene sequence: CDR1 MNHEY, CDR2 SVGAGI. V was trimmed by 5 bases and J by 1 base, leaving 13 bases between them. CDR3 coding DNA: TGTGCCAGCAGTACGAGCCTGACTGGCACAGATACGCAGTATTTT. Translated, it gives CASSTSLTGTDTQYF.

This clone showed up just a few times. The chain combines TRBV30 with TRBJ1-1; the D is unclear. This CDR3 is 12 amino acids long. Germline V lookup: CDR1 GTSNPN, CDR2 SVGIG (reference sequence). The germline V and J ends were trimmed by 3 bases and 6 bases, with 11 bases remaining between them. CDR3 coding DNA: TGTGCCTGGAGCCCGGGGATCGCTGAAGCTTTCTTT. It specifies CAWSPGIAEAFF. Combining the CDR3 with reference TRBV30 and TRBJ1-1 gives the whole variable domain SQTIHQWPATLVQPVGSPLSLECTVEGTSNPNLYWYRQAAGRGLQLLFYSVGIGQISSEVPQNLSASRPQDRQFILSSKKLLLSDSGFYLCAWSPGIAEAFFGQGTRLTVV.

This chain joins TRBV5-1 and TRBJ2-1, with 10 nucleotides matching TRBD2. The CDR3 has 15 amino acids. The junction had 5 bases not matched to a gene; V was cut back by 4 bases and J by 4 bases. Germline lookup yields CDR1 SGHRS and CDR2 YFSETQ. CDR3 DNA: TGCGCCAGCAGCAGAACTAGCGGGGAGTACAATGAGCAGTTCTTC. Translation gives CASSRTSGEYNEQFF. Combining the CDR3 with reference TRBV5-1 and TRBJ2-1 gives the whole variable domain KAGVTQTPRYLIKTRGQQVTLSCSPISGHRSVSWYQQTPGQGLQFLFEYFSETQRNKGNFPGRFSGRQFSNSRSEMNVSTLELGDSALYLCASSRTSGEYNEQFFGPGTRLTVL.

The gene calls are TRBV28 and TRBJ2-1; possible D gene TRBD2, 6 bases. This CDR3 spans 14 amino acids. Per the germline V gene, CDR1 is MDHEN and CDR2 is SYDVKM. The ends were cut back, 6 bases at V and 3 bases at J, with 12 bases in the middle. CDR3 sequence reads: CASSNSGHYNEQFF. The CDR3 DNA is TGTGCCAGCAGCAATAGCGGACACTACAATGAGCAGTTCTTC.

This chain's CDR3 is CASSEMGRPGYTF. CDR3 bases: TGTGCCAGCAGTGAGATGGGGAGGCCTGGCTACACCTTC. The V gene is TRBV6-1, the J gene TRBJ1-2; no reliable D call. Deletions cut 3 bases from V and 7 bases from J, with 12 bases between. CDR1 and CDR2 from the germline V gene are MNHNS and SASEGT. CDR3 length: 13 residues.

About this clone itself: This same CDR3 is encoded by further DNA sequences in the sample. This chain joins TRBV14 and TRBJ2-7; 11 positions agree with TRBD2. The CDR3 has 15 residues. Germline CDR1 SGHDN, CDR2 FVKESK. V shed 4 bases and J 7 bases; nucleotides not matched to a gene: 9. CDR3 DNA: TGTGCCAGCAGCCTCACCGGGACTAGCGGCACTGAGCAGTACTTC. Its protein product is CASSLTGTSGTEQYF.

In this sample, this clone turned up once. This chain links TRBV4-1 with TRBJ2-7, with 10 positions matching TRBD1. The CDR3 contains 15 residues. Germline loops: CDR1 MGHRA, CDR2 YSYEKL. Unmatched junction bases numbered 6, after V lost 4 bases and J lost 3 bases. In nucleotides, the CDR3 is TGCGCCAGCAGCCCGGCCGGGACAGGGGTCTACGAGCAGTACTTC. The encoded protein is CASSPAGTGVYEQYF.

V and J are TRBV11-3 and TRBJ2-7; 13 nucleotides agree with TRBD2. Germline CDR1 is SGHNT and CDR2 is YENEEA. Unmatched junction bases numbered 6, after V lost 4 bases and J lost 3 bases. The CDR3 spans 16 residues. The CDR3 reads CASSWGLAGTYYEQYF. In nucleotides, the CDR3 is TGTGCCAGCAGCTGGGGACTAGCGGGAACGTACTACGAGCAGTACTTC.

The chain uses TRBV11-3 and TRBJ2-3; maybe TRBD2 (6 bases). The CDR3 loop spans 15 amino acids. Trimming left V 5 bases short and J 8 bases short, with 20 bases between. The V gene's germline CDR1 is SGHNT and CDR2 YENEEA. CDR3 nucleotide sequence: TGTGCCAGCAGCCCTAGTGGGGGGAGCCAAGGTACGCAGTATTTT. Translated, it gives CASSPSGGSQGTQYF. Complete variable domain (other parts from reference TRBV11-3 and TRBJ2-3): EAGVVQSPRYKIIEKKQPVAFWCNPISGHNTLYWYLQNLGQGPELLIRYENEEAVDDSQLPKDRFSAERLKGVDSTLKIQPAELGDSAVYLCASSPSGGSQGTQYFGPGTRLTVL.

As DNA, the CDR3 is TGTGCCAGCTCACCCATTACTACAGATACGCAGTATTTT. This translates into CASSPITTDTQYF. This chain joins TRBV18 and TRBJ2-3, with D hard to call. Germline CDR1 reads KGHSH; CDR2 reads LQKENI. Trimming removed 3 bases from V and 3 bases from J, with 7 bases in between. The CDR3 is 13 amino acids.

The chain is built from TRBV2 and TRBJ2-1, with D possibly matching TRBD2 (5 bases). Per the germline V gene, CDR1 is SNHLY and CDR2 is FYNNEI. V shed 6 bases and J shed 2 bases, with 14 bases lying between them. This CDR3 region has 15 residues. The CDR3 sequence: CASRADTSTYNEQFF. CDR3 DNA: TGTGCCAGCAGGGCAGACACTAGTACCTACAATGAGCAGTTCTTC. Full variable domain (outside the CDR3, taken from reference TRBV2 and TRBJ2-1): EPEVTQTPSHQVTQMGQEVILRCVPISNHLYFYWYRQILGQKVEFLVSFYNNEISEKSEIFDDQFSVERPDGSNFTLKIRSTKLEDSAMYFCASRADTSTYNEQFFGPGTRLTVL.

This chain uses TRBV19 with TRBJ1-2; tentatively, D is TRBD1 (6 bases). The CDR3 covers 15 residues. CDR1 is LNHDA and CDR2 is SQIVND in the germline V gene (reference sequence). Deletions cut 3 bases from V and 5 bases from J, with 16 bases between. The CDR3 loop is CASSIRDMDFYGYTF. The CDR3 nucleotides read TGTGCCAGTAGTATCCGGGACATGGATTTTTATGGCTACACCTTC.

About this clone: A junction boundary mismatches the germline segment, possibly from a read error. The chain uses TRBV7-9 and TRBJ1-2; the D is unclear. Per the germline V gene, CDR1 is SEHNR and CDR2 is FQNEAQ (reference sequence). The CDR3 sequence is 16 residues long. The CDR3 DNA is TGTTCCAGCAGCTTAGATCCCCCAATTGCGGGCTATGGCTACACCTTC. Protein: CSSSLDPPIAGYGYTF. The full variable domain, rest sourced from reference TRBV7-9 and TRBJ1-2, is DTGVSQNPRHKITKRGQNVTFRCDPISEHNRLYWYRQTLGQGPEFLTYFQNEAQLEKSRLLSDRFSAERPKGSFSTLEIQRTEQGDSAMYLCSSSLDPPIAGYGYTFGSGTRLTVV.

The chain combines TRBV18 with TRBJ1-2; the D gene is possibly TRBD1 (5 bases). This CDR3 has 15 residues. Germline CDR1 KGHSH, CDR2 LQKENI. Trimming left V 6 bases short and J 4 bases short, with 18 bases between. The CDR3 nucleotides read TGTGCCAGCTCGGTGGGAGGCCTAAGGGGCTATGGCTACACCTTC. Protein: CASSVGGLRGYGYTF.